Sequencing of this TCR beta chain was carried out in a study of CD8 T cells in Susac syndrome. The ends were cut back, 7 bases at V and 6 bases at J, with 10 bases in the middle. The CDR3 extends over 12 amino acids. With random hexamers, roughly 0.45 to 1 ug RNA was reverse transcribed. MiXCR was run by TCRdb on the immunoSEQ multiplex PCR reads, yielding one entry per CDR3 protein. The sample lists approximately 150,000 distinct CDR3 sequences; around 93% were seen once. Sequencing of TCR beta, carried out with a high-throughput approach, was applied to CD8+ and CD4+ T cells from the blood. TEMRA cells were enriched by FACS, while CD8+ and CD4+ T cells were obtained through a negative isolation that was performed magnetically.

The receptor's source is a human donor in good health. V is TRBV12-3 or TRBV12-4 and J is TRBJ2-1; D uncertain. The source material was CD4+ T cells from PBMCs. CDR3 in DNA: TGTGCCAGCACCCTTAGAAGCAATGAGCAGTTCTTC. Translated: CASTLRSNEQFF.